These 19 T cell receptor beta chains originate from one sample sequenced in a study of CD8+ T cells in alopecia areata. TCR sequencing used cDNA made by reverse transcription of extracted RNA. Repertoires were generated with immunoSEQ multiplex PCR, while TCRdb's copy carries only in-frame clones and drops some. Of 150,000 to 200,000 clones listed, about 66% are singletons. The sequencing used CD8+ T cells sorted from blood, collected at week 0. These receptors all stem from a human donor with alopecia areata.

The chain links TRBV4-1 to TRBJ1-2, with 7 bases aligning to TRBD1. Germline V gives CDR1 MGHRA, CDR2 YSYEKL. Trimming at V came to 4 bases and at J to 4 bases, leaving 12 bases not matched to a gene. This CDR3 region has 16 residues. The CDR3 loop is CASSPFWGRGSYGYTF. DNA of the CDR3: TGCGCCAGCAGCCCCTTTTGGGGCAGGGGGTCCTATGGCTACACCTTC.

The gene calls are TRBV20-1 and TRBJ2-2, with D uncertain. CDR1 DFQATT and CDR2 SNEGSKA come from the germline V gene (reference sequence). The CDR3 is 11 amino acids. The V end lost 6 bases, the J end lost 4 bases, and 6 bases lay between the germline ends. CDR3 nucleotide sequence: TGCAGTGCCCCGACCACCGGGGAGCTGTTTTTT. Translation: CSAPTTGELFF.

This clone was counted between two and nine times. The chain carries TRBV29-1 and TRBJ2-3; D is uncertain. V dropped 5 bases and J dropped 1 base, with 7 bases sitting between them. CDR1 is SQVTM and CDR2 is ANQGSEA in the germline V gene. The CDR3 runs 12 residues. The CDR3, as DNA: TGCAGCGTTAAACCGCGCACAGATACGCAGTATTTT. Translation: CSVKPRTDTQYF.

The V gene is TRBV7-9, the J gene TRBJ2-7, with D tentatively TRBD1 (6 bases). Trimming cost V 5 bases and J 3 bases, with 17 bases left between them. The CDR3 totals 15 residues. Per the germline V gene, CDR1 is SEHNR and CDR2 is FQNEAQ (reference sequence). CDR3 in DNA: TGTGCCAGCAGCCCCCAGGGGCCTTCGATCTACGAGCAGTACTTC. It is translated as CASSPQGPSIYEQYF.

The chain is built from TRBV4-2 and TRBJ2-3, with 9 bases fitting TRBD2. CDR3 length equals 16 residues. The germline gives CDR1 LGHNA, CDR2 YNFKEQ. Trimming cost V 5 bases and J 2 bases; bases outside gene matches: 8. The CDR3 DNA follows: TGTGCCAGCAGCAAGCGCGGGGGGGCATACACAGATACGCAGTATTTT. It specifies CASSKRGGAYTDTQYF.

The chain combines TRBV30 with TRBJ2-5, with a weak D call TRBD1 (6 bases). Per germline, CDR1 GTSNPN and CDR2 SVGIG (reference sequence). This CDR3 region has 12 residues. Between the trimmed V and J ends, which lost 4 bases and 5 bases, there was a span of 11 bases. The CDR3 loop is CAWIQGRETQYF. For the CDR3, the DNA is TGTGCCTGGATACAGGGTCGTGAGACCCAGTACTTC.

The chain has TRBV20-1 and TRBJ2-1; D remains unclear. Germline V gene lookup returns CDR1 DFQATT and CDR2 SNEGSKA (reference sequence). Trimming stripped 3 bases from V and 5 bases from J, with 5 bases between. There are 11 residues in the CDR3. The CDR3 region is CSASLNNEQFF. CDR3 coding DNA: TGCAGTGCTAGTCTAAACAATGAGCAGTTCTTC.

The chain recombines TRBV18 with TRBJ1-4, with D hard to call. V shed 4 bases and J shed 8 bases, with 20 bases lying between them. The CDR3 consists of 16 residues. The germline gives CDR1 KGHSH, CDR2 LQKENI. The chain's CDR3 is CASSLDLSTVGEKLFF. As DNA, the CDR3 is TGTGCCAGCTCACTGGACCTTAGTACCGTCGGGGAAAAACTGTTTTTT.

This sequence joins TRBV4-1 and TRBJ1-2, with no clear D. Between the trimmed V and J ends, which lost 5 bases and 4 bases, there was a span of 11 bases. This CDR3 region has 13 residues. The V gene's germline CDR1 is MGHRA and CDR2 YSYEKL. CDR3 sequence (DNA): TGCGCCAGCAGCGCTGGGAATAGCTATGGCTACACCTTC. This sequence encodes CASSAGNSYGYTF.

The chain links TRBV19 to TRBJ2-3, with D possibly matching TRBD1 (6 bases). CDR1 is LNHDA, CDR2 SQIVND, per germline (reference sequence). The length of the CDR3 is 14 residues. The V end lost 1 base, the J end lost 3 bases, and 8 bases lay between the germline ends. CDR3: CASSIAGTTDTQYF. The CDR3 nucleotides read TGTGCCAGTAGTATAGCAGGGACAACAGATACGCAGTATTTT.

This chain connects TRBV5-6 to TRBJ1-1; D is unclear. Germline CDR1 is SGHDT and CDR2 is YYEEEE. V was cut by 0 bases and J by 1 base, with 4 bases left in between. This CDR3 spans 13 amino acids. CDR3 amino acids: CASSLGGNTEAFF. The CDR3 DNA sequence: TGTGCCAGCAGCTTGGGAGGGAACACTGAAGCTTTCTTT.

V usage is TRBV5-6 and J usage is TRBJ2-2, with unresolved D. V dropped 4 bases and J dropped 9 bases, with 16 bases sitting between them. There are 14 residues in the CDR3. Germline CDR1 SGHDT, CDR2 YYEEEE. The CDR3 DNA is TGTGCCAGCAGCGGGCAGGTACAACACCGGGAGCTGTTTTTT. Amino acid sequence: CASSGQVQHRELFF.

The gene calls are TRBV30 and TRBJ2-6; D may be TRBD1 (7 bases). The CDR3 sequence is 15 residues long. Trimming shortened V by 3 bases and J by 4 bases, and 13 bases separated the two germline ends. Germline values: CDR1 GTSNPN, CDR2 SVGIG (reference sequence). The CDR3 protein is CAWSWRGHGANVLTF. The DNA of the CDR3 is TGTGCCTGGAGCTGGAGGGGGCACGGGGCCAACGTCCTGACTTTC.

J is TRBJ2-1 and V is TRBV5-1; 11 bases fit TRBD2. V was pared by 1 base and J by 2 bases, with 2 bases of the junction left unmatched. CDR3 size: 16 residues. Germline V lookup: CDR1 SGHRS, CDR2 YFSETQ. The CDR3 nucleotides are TGCGCCAGCAGCTTGTCTAGCGGGGGGCCCTACAATGAGCAGTTCTTC. This gives the protein CASSLSSGGPYNEQFF.

In this sample, this clone turned up once. The V and J genes are TRBV29-1 and TRBJ1-2; D might be TRBD1 (5 bases). CDR1 SQVTM and CDR2 ANQGSEA come from the germline V gene. The CDR3 spans 14 residues. V lost 7 bases and J lost 4, with 19 bases in between. The chain's CDR3 is CSADPREGSYGYTF. In DNA form, the CDR3 reads TGCAGCGCAGACCCCAGAGAGGGGTCCTATGGCTACACCTTC.

This chain joins TRBV27 and TRBJ2-5, with D hard to call. Germline V CDR1 and CDR2: MNHEY, SMNVEV (reference sequence). CDR3 size: 11 residues. Deletions cut 8 bases from V and 5 bases from J, with 9 bases between. The CDR3 DNA follows: TGTGCCAGCCGGACCGGGGAGACCCAGTACTTC. Amino acids: CASRTGETQYF.

V and J are TRBV12-5 and TRBJ2-5; D is ambiguous. This CDR3 has 14 residues. The ends were cut back, 0 bases at V and 2 bases at J, with 7 bases in the middle. In germline, CDR1 is LGHNT, CDR2 FRNRAP. DNA for the CDR3: TGTGCTAGTGGTTTGGTACAACATCAAGAGACCCAGTACTTC. Encoded protein: CASGLVQHQETQYF.

This clone turned up a few times. The V call is TRBV12-5, the J call TRBJ2-5; TRBD2 might be the D (5 bases). Trimming shortened V by 3 bases and J by 9 bases, and 11 bases separated the two germline ends. Germline loops: CDR1 LGHNT, CDR2 FRNRAP. The CDR3 covers 12 residues. The CDR3 bases are TGTGCTAGTGGTTTAGTAGAGGAGGCCCAGTACTTC. This gives the protein CASGLVEEAQYF.

The chain links TRBV30 to TRBJ1-3; the D is unclear. Per germline, CDR1 GTSNPN and CDR2 SVGIG (reference sequence). V was pared by 4 bases and J by 2 bases, with 3 bases between. The CDR3 covers 11 residues. CDR3 in amino acids: CAWTAGNTIYF. As DNA, the CDR3 is TGTGCCTGGACAGCTGGAAACACCATATATTTT. Supplemented by reference TRBV30 and TRBJ1-3, the full variable domain reads SQTIHQWPATLVQPVGSPLSLECTVEGTSNPNLYWYRQAAGRGLQLLFYSVGIGQISSEVPQNLSASRPQDRQFILSSKKLLLSDSGFYLCAWTAGNTIYFGEGSWLTVV.